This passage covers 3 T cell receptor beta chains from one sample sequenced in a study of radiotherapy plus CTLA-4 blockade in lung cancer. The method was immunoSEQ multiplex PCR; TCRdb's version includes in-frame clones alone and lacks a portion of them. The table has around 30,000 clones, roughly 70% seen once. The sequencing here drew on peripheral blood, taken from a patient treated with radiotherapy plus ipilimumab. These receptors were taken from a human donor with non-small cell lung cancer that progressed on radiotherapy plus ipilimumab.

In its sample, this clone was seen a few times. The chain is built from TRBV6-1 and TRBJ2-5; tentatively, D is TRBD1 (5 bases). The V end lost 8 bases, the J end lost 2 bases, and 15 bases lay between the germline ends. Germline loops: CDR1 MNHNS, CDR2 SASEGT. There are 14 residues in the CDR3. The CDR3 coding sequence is TGTGCCAGCCCCAGTGCAGGGATTCAAGAGACCCAGTACTTC. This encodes CASPSAGIQETQYF.

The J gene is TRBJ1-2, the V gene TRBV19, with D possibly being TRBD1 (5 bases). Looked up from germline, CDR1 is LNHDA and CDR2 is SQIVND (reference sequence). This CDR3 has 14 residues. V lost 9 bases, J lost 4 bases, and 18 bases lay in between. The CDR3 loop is CASLQNGAGYGYTF. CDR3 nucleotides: TGTGCCAGCCTCCAAAACGGGGCGGGCTATGGCTACACCTTC.

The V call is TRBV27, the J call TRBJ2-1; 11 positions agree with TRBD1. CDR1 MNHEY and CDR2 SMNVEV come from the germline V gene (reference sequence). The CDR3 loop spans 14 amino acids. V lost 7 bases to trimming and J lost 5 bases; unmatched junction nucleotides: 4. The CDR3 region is CASIGQGADNEQFF. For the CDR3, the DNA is TGTGCCAGCATAGGACAGGGGGCTGACAATGAGCAGTTCTTC.